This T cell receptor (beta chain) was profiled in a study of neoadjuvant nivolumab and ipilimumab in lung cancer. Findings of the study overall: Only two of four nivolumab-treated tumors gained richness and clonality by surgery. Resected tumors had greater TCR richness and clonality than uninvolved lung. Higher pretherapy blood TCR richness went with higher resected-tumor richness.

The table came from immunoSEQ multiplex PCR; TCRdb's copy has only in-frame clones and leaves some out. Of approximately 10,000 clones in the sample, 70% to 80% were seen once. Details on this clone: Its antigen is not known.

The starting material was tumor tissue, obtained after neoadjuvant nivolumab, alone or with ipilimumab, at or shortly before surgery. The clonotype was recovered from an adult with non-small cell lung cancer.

Here the CDR3 DNA reads TGTGCCAGCAGCTCGAGAGGTGCCGGGGAGCTGTTTTTT. Its protein product is CASSSRGAGELFF. The chain links TRBV11-2 to TRBJ2-2; D not resolved. Trimming removed 4 bases at V and 6 bases at J, with 9 bases between. The CDR3 has 13 residues. Germline lookup yields CDR1 SGHAT and CDR2 FQNNGV. Complete variable domain (other parts from reference TRBV11-2 and TRBJ2-2): EAGVAQSPRYKIIEKRQSVAFWCNPISGHATLYWYQQILGQGPKLLIQFQNNGVVDDSQLPKDRFSAERLKGVDSTLKIQPAKLEDSAVYLCASSSRGAGELFFGEGSRLTVL.